The present TCR beta chain was sequenced within a study of cytomegalovirus exposure and HLA in healthy donors. Findings and limits, study-wide: High specificity and sensitivity for cytomegalovirus status were reported for the classifier. While the bulk of TCR sequences proved rare, some public TCRs turned up in many donors.

As to this clone: Its antigen is undetermined.

Data came from immunoSEQ multiplex PCR; TCRdb stores just in-frame clones and leaves some out. Here the sample spans about 160,000 clones, approximately 87% being singletons. Germline lookup yields CDR1 LNHDA and CDR2 SQIVND (reference sequence). The CDR3 covers 15 residues. The germline V and J ends were trimmed by 5 bases and 5 bases, with 19 bases remaining between them. The chain recombines TRBV19 with TRBJ2-7; D remains ambiguous. Material for sequencing was PBMCs. The receptor was derived from a woman aged 25 to 45 in good health and CMV-seronegative. Here the CDR3 DNA reads TGTGCCAGTAGTTTACTTGGACGGCAGGTCGACGAGCAGTACTTC. Encoded protein: CASSLLGRQVDEQYF.